Sequencing of this TCR beta chain was carried out in a study of T cell responses to AZD1222 COVID-19 vaccine. Study-wide context: Analysis merged second doses at about 4 or about 12 weeks.

CDR3 size: 13 residues. V dropped 0 bases and J dropped 6 bases, with 6 bases sitting between them. The V gene's germline CDR1 is SNHLY and CDR2 FYNNEI. Findings and limits, study-wide: Donors skewed white British and female; clonal diversity was possibly underestimated. Unmutated variant regions reportedly attract nearly half of all spike-specific TCRs. Seropositivity was recorded at baseline in only 6 or 7 AZD1222 recipients.

Using immunoSEQ multiplex PCR, the repertoire was profiled, and TCRdb retains in-frame clones only, with some absent. Of approximately 100,000 clones listed, about nine tenths are singletons. Regarding this clone: Its specificity is not known.

This chain connects TRBV2 to TRBJ2-1; unclear D gene. The specimen was peripheral blood, collected on day 0 of AZD1222 vaccination. This receptor was obtained from an adult in good health. The CDR3 here is CASSEAGSNEQFF. DNA of the CDR3: TGTGCCAGCAGTGAAGCAGGGTCCAATGAGCAGTTCTTC. The variable domain in full, completed from reference TRBV2 and TRBJ2-1, reads EPEVTQTPSHQVTQMGQEVILRCVPISNHLYFYWYRQILGQKVEFLVSFYNNEISEKSEIFDDQFSVERPDGSNFTLKIRSTKLEDSAMYFCASSEAGSNEQFFGPGTRLTVL.